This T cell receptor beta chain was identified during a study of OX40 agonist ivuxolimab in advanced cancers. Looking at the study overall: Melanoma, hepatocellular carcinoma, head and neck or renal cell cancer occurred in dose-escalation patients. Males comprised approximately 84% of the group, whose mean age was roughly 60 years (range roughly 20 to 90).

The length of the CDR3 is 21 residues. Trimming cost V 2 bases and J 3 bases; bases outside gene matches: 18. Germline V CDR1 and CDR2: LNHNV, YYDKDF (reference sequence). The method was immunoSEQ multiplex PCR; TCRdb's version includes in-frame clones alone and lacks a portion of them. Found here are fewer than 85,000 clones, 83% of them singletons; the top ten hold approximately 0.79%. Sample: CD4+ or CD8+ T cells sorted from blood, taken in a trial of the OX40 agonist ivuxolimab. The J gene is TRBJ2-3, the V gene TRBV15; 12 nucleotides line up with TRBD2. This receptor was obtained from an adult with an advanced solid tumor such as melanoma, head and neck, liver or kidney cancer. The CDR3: CATSRSGLAGGPRSLTDTQYF. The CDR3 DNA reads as TGTGCCACCAGCAGAAGCGGGCTAGCGGGGGGGCCAAGGTCTTTAACAGATACGCAGTATTTT.